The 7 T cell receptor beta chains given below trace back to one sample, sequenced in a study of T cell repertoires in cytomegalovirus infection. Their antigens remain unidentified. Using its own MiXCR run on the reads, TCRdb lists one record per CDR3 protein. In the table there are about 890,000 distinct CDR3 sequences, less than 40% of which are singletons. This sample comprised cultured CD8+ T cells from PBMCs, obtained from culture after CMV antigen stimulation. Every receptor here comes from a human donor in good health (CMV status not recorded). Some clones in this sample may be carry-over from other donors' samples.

DNA for the CDR3: TGTGCCAGCAGCCCCCCTAGGCGGGGGGCCCAAGAGACCCAGTACTTC. As protein: CASSPPRRGAQETQYF. The rearrangement links TRBV28 to TRBJ2-5; 8 bases fit TRBD2. Per germline, CDR1 MDHEN and CDR2 SYDVKM. CDR3 length equals 16 residues. Germline trimming cut 6 bases from V and 1 base from J; bases unmatched to any gene: 10.

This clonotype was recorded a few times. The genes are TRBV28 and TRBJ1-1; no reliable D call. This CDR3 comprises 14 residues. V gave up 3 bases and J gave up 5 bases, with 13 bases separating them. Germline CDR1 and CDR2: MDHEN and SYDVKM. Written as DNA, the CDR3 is TGTGCCAGCAGTTTTTGGGGAGGAAGGACTGAAGCTTTCTTT. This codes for CASSFWGGRTEAFF.

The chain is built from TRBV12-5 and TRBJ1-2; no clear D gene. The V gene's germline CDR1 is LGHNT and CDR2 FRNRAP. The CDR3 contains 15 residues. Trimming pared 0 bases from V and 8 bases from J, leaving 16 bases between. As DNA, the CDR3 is TGTGCTAGTGGTTTGGTACGGTTTACACACGAGGGCTACACCTTC. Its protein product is CASGLVRFTHEGYTF.

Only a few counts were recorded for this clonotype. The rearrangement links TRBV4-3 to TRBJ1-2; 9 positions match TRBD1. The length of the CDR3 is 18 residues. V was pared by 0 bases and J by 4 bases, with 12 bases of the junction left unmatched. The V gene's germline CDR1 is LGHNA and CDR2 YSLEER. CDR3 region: CASSQDLGQGLFGYGYTF. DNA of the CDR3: TGCGCCAGCAGCCAAGATTTGGGACAGGGACTATTCGGCTATGGCTACACCTTC.

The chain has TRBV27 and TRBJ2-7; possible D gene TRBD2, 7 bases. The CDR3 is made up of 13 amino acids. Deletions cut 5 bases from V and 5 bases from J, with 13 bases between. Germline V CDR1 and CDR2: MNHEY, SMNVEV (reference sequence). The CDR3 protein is CASSRGGRDEQYV. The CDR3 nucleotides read TGTGCCAGCAGTAGGGGGGGCCGGGACGAGCAGTACGTC.

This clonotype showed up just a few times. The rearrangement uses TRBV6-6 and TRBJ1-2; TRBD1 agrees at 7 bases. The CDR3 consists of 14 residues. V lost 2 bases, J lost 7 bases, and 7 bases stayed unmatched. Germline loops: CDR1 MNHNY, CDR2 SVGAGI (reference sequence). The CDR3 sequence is CASSYKTGLVGYTF. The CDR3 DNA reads TGTGCCAGCAGTTACAAGACAGGGTTGGTTGGCTACACCTTC.

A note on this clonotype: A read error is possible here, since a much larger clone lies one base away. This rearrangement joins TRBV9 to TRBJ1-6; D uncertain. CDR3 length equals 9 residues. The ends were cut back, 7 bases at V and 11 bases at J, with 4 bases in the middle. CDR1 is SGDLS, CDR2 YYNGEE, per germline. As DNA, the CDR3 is TGTGCCAGCGGGGCACCCCTCCACTTT. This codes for CASGAPLHF.